This is a list of T cell receptor beta chains from one sample in a study of control samples from healthy donors and cancer patients. The protocol was immunoSEQ multiplex PCR, while the TCRdb copy is restricted to in-frame clones and leaves out a portion. This sample carries 15,000 to 20,000 clones, under 90% of them seen once, and the ten largest clones take about 29%. Material for sequencing was PBMCs. The origin of the receptors is a woman aged 70-85 years with lung cancer. The CDR3 runs from the conserved cysteine through the conserved F or W. Size is stated for part of the rows, as once, few or many counts, or as a class when the clone is expanded.

TRBV7-2	-	TRBJ1-2	CASSPWAGHRGGYTF
TRBV9	-	TRBJ2-7	CASSVAGRGRDEQYF
TRBV24-1	few	TRBJ1-2	CATSDGISNYGYTF
TRBV28	-	TRBJ1-5	CASSSPRIAEENSNQPQHF
TRBV12-5	-	TRBJ1-4	CASGRVGREKLFF
TRBV11-2	few	TRBJ2-7	CASSEIAGNSYEQYF
TRBV29-1	once	TRBJ2-3	CSVALAGGNTQYF
TRBV5-6	-	TRBJ1-1	CASSSGTGYTEAFF
TRBV6-7	-	TRBJ1-4	CASSYPQGLHEKLFF
TRBV14	few	TRBJ2-2	CASGRLAGDLSGTGELFF
TRBV11-3	-	TRBJ2-1	CASSRGRESSYNEQFF
TRBV19	-	TRBJ2-1	CASSTLEGSGRFGDEQFF
TRBV11-2	-	TRBJ2-7	CASSFNYEQYF
TRBV7-9	-	TRBJ2-1	CASSKGDRVYNEQFF
TRBV19	-	TRBJ1-5	CASTRQGASQPQHF
TRBV5-1	-	TRBJ2-5	CASSLTTGQETQYF
TRBV29-1	-	TRBJ2-7	CSVEAGAPYEQYF
TRBV3-1/TRBV3-2	-	TRBJ2-1	CASSQEGGGRVGENEQFF
TRBV3-1/TRBV3-2	-	TRBJ2-7	CASSQGVGSYEQYF
TRBV7-6	-	TRBJ1-4	CASSLGQGGYNEKLFF
TRBV5-1	-	TRBJ1-5	CASSSGTGPNQPQHF
TRBV2	-	TRBJ1-1	CASGPQNLNTEAFF
TRBV27	-	TRBJ2-1	CASSPPPGPASNEQFF
TRBV6-5	few	TRBJ2-1	CASSYEGGVNEQFF
TRBV2	-	TRBJ2-7	CASSEHSPSGLNYEQYF
TRBV30	-	TRBJ1-1	CAWSVQGVQNTEAFF
TRBV29-1	-	TRBJ1-1	CSPGTPNTEAFF
TRBV11-3	-	TRBJ2-2	CASSRTGVGELFF
TRBV5-1	-	TRBJ2-1	CASSEPGLSYNEQFF
TRBV3-1/TRBV3-2	-	TRBJ2-7	CASSQAQGALYEQYF
TRBV28	-	TRBJ2-3	CASSLWGIALDPDTQYF
TRBV7-2	once	TRBJ2-1	CASSPLPGLATNEQFF
TRBV19	-	TRBJ2-3	CASKRTGSSTDTQYF
TRBV18	-	TRBJ2-3	CASSPPVRTSGRSTQYF
TRBV10-3	-	TRBJ2-2	CAISERAEELFF
TRBV5-4	-	TRBJ2-7	CASSLAVGKEQYF
TRBV24-1	-	TRBJ1-2	CATSDPEYGYTF
TRBV6-5	-	TRBJ1-2	CVVRAFDYGYTF
TRBV27	-	TRBJ1-5	CASSRYSGQPQHF
TRBV2	few	TRBJ2-3	CASRGSSTSTDTQYF
TRBV28	-	TRBJ1-5	CASSLFPRTGFNQPQHF